The 10 T cell receptor beta chains listed next were all sequenced from one sample in a study. TCRdb called the RT-PCR reads again in MiXCR, with one record for every CDR3 protein. The data show almost 700,000 distinct CDR3 sequences, 14% seen once. Sequences were obtained from memory CD4+ T cells from blood. The receptors stem from a female donor in good health, serving as a healthy control.

The J gene is TRBJ2-5, the V gene TRBV6-5, with 9 bases lining up with TRBD2. The germline gives CDR1 MNHEY, CDR2 SVGAGI. CDR3 size: 14 residues. J gave up 5 bases and V 4 bases, and 5 bases lay outside the gene matches. The CDR3 DNA sequence: TGTGCCAGCAGTTTGCGGGAGGGAGGTGAGACCCAGTACTTC. Protein: CASSLREGGETQYF.

The table lists this clonotype with a few counts. This chain connects TRBV24-1 to TRBJ2-2; the D is unclear. V was clipped by 4 bases and J by 9 bases, with 5 bases between them. This CDR3 spans 11 amino acids. In germline, CDR1 is KGHDR, CDR2 SFDVKD. In DNA form, the CDR3 reads TGTGCCACCAGTGAAGGGTGGGAGCTGTTTTTT. This sequence encodes CATSEGWELFF.

This clonotype was seen at least ten times. The rearrangement joins TRBV6-5 to TRBJ1-5; 10 bases align to TRBD1. V shed 0 bases, J shed 4 bases, and the junction held 6 bases outside the gene matches. Germline loops: CDR1 MNHEY, CDR2 SVGAGI. The CDR3 extends over 17 amino acids. CDR3 DNA: TGTGCCAGCAGTTACTCGTGGGACAGGGGCCTTAATCAGCCCCAGCATTTT. Amino acids: CASSYSWDRGLNQPQHF.

This chain joins TRBV4-3 and TRBJ2-1, with TRBD2 identical over 11 bases. CDR1 is LGHNA and CDR2 is YSLEER in the germline V gene. The length of the CDR3 is 18 residues. V was pared by 2 bases and J by 7 bases, with 13 bases of the junction left unmatched. CDR3 coding DNA: TGCGCCAGCAGCCAACTTCTAGCGGGAGGACAGTTCGGGAATGAGCAGTTCTTC. Its protein is CASSQLLAGGQFGNEQFF.

This clonotype came up a few times. The chain carries TRBV6-6 and TRBJ1-6; the D gene is possibly TRBD1 (5 bases). V was pared by 6 bases and J by 5 bases, with 11 bases between. The germline gives CDR1 MNHNY, CDR2 SVGAGI (reference sequence). The CDR3 covers 14 residues. This CDR3 reads CASSLRQNNSPLHF. CDR3 sequence (DNA): TGTGCCAGCAGCCTTAGACAGAATAATTCACCCCTCCACTTT.

The chain joins TRBV30 to TRBJ2-3, with D maybe TRBD2 (6 bases). Germline loops: CDR1 GTSNPN, CDR2 SVGIG (reference sequence). V lost 5 bases to trimming and J lost 8 bases, with 8 bases between them. CDR3 length: 10 amino acids. This chain's CDR3 is CAWGLFTQYF. DNA for the CDR3: TGTGCCTGGGGACTATTTACGCAGTATTTT.

This clonotype was picked up many times. The gene calls are TRBV20-1 and TRBJ2-3, with a tentative D call TRBD2 (6 bases). The CDR3 is 13 amino acids. Germline V CDR1 and CDR2: DFQATT, SNEGSKA (reference sequence). The V and J ends lost 0 bases and 6 bases respectively, with 10 bases between them. CDR3 nucleotide sequence: TGCAGTGCTAGAGATCGGGAGCGGGATACGCAGTATTTT. Its translation is CSARDRERDTQYF.

This clonotype has at least ten counts. The chain employs TRBV29-1 and TRBJ2-4; 7 nucleotides align to TRBD1. CDR1 and CDR2 from the germline V gene are SQVTM and ANQGSEA. Trimming removed 5 bases from V and 5 bases from J; junction bases left unmatched: 6. CDR3 length equals 13 residues. CDR3 nucleotide sequence: TGCAGCGTTATCCCGACAGGGCAAAACATTCAGTACTTC. Its translation is CSVIPTGQNIQYF.

A word on this clonotype: Since a much larger clone is just one base distant, this may be a read error. The chain joins TRBV7-2 to TRBJ2-7, with unresolved D. Looked up from germline, CDR1 is SGHTA and CDR2 is FQGNSA. This CDR3 spans 14 amino acids. Trimming took off 1 base at V and 7 bases at J, with 14 bases between the two ends. The CDR3 nucleotides are TGTGCCAGCAGCTTAGATCAGGTTAGCAATGAGCAGTACTTC. Translated, it gives CASSLDQVSNEQYF.

This chain uses TRBV4-3 with TRBJ1-6; D is perhaps TRBD1 (6 bases). CDR1 is LGHNA and CDR2 is YSLEER in the germline V gene. With 0 bases removed from V and 11 bases from J, the gap between germline ends came to 8 bases. The CDR3 is 13 amino acids. CDR3 nucleotides: TGCGCCAGCAGCCAAGATCAGGGGCCACCCCTCCACTTT. Encoded protein: CASSQDQGPPLHF.